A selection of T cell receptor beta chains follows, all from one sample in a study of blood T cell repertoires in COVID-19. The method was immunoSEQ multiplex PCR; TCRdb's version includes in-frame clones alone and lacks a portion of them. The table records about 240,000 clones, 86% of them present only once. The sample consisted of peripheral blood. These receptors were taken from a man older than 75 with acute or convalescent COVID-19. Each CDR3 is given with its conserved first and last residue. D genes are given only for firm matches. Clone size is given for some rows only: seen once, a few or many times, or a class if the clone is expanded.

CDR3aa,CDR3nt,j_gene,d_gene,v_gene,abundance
CASSRGRNSNQPQHF,TGTGCCAGCAGCAGGGGGCGGAATAGCAATCAGCCCCAGCATTTT,TRBJ1-5,TRBD1,TRBV6-5,NA
CASRNPGNLNQPQHF,TGTGCCAGCAGGAACCCCGGTAATCTAAATCAGCCCCAGCATTTT,TRBJ1-5,NA,TRBV21-1,NA
CATSDLTSGSGDTQYF,TGTGCCACCAGTGACCTGACTAGCGGGAGTGGAGATACGCAGTATTTT,TRBJ2-3,TRBD2,TRBV24-1,NA
CASSFGSGLAGYEQYF,TGCGCCAGCAGTTTCGGCTCGGGACTAGCGGGCTACGAGCAGTACTTC,TRBJ2-7,TRBD2,TRBV5-1,few
CASSLAPGTGNNQPQHF,TGTGCCAGCAGCTTAGCACCCGGGACAGGAAACAATCAGCCCCAGCATTTT,TRBJ1-5,TRBD1,TRBV7-8,NA
CASSTAGNSPLHF,TGTGCCAGTAGTACGGCAGGGAATTCACCCCTCCACTTT,TRBJ1-6,NA,TRBV19,NA
CASSPPGTYEQYF,TGTGCCAGCAGCCCCCCAGGGACCTACGAGCAGTACTTC,TRBJ2-7,NA,TRBV5-4,NA
CASSGGREETQYF,TGTGCCAGCAGCGGCGGGAGAGAAGAGACCCAGTACTTC,TRBJ2-5,TRBD2,TRBV9,NA
CASSSSGGQPYGYTF,TGTGCCAGCAGCTCCAGCGGGGGCCAGCCATATGGCTACACCTTC,TRBJ1-2,NA,TRBV7-6,NA
CASSAASLTVSYGYTF,TGTGCCAGCAGCGCCGCATCATTGACAGTTTCCTATGGCTACACCTTC,TRBJ1-2,NA,TRBV7-2,few
CASRSLGQAEAFF,TGTGCCAGCAGATCCTTGGGACAGGCTGAAGCTTTCTTT,TRBJ1-1,TRBD1,TRBV6-5,few
CASSDGQNQPQHF,TGTGCCAGTAGTGACGGACAAAATCAGCCCCAGCATTTT,TRBJ1-5,NA,TRBV19,NA
CAISEDSVYGYTF,TGTGCCATCAGTGAGGACAGCGTCTATGGCTACACCTTC,TRBJ1-2,NA,TRBV10-3,NA
CARVNRPSITYEQYF,TGTGCCAGGGTCAACAGGCCCTCTATCACCTACGAGCAGTACTTC,TRBJ2-7,NA,TRBV21-1,NA
CATSASKGVGGYEQFF,TGTGCCACCAGTGCCTCGAAAGGGGTCGGTGGTTATGAGCAGTTCTTC,TRBJ2-1,NA,TRBV24-1,NA
CASSTTGGNSPLHF,TGTGCCAGCAGCACCACAGGGGGAAATTCACCCCTCCACTTT,TRBJ1-6,TRBD1,TRBV3-1/TRBV3-2,once
CASSTDSSPRNIQYF,TGTGCCAGTAGTACGGACTCCTCCCCCCGAAACATTCAGTACTTC,TRBJ2-4,NA,TRBV19,NA
CASSLQAKEQYF,TGTGCCAGCAGCTTACAGGCGAAGGAGCAGTACTTC,TRBJ2-7,NA,TRBV7-9,NA
CASSFSGGPNSPLHF,TGTGCCAGCAGTTTCTCGGGAGGGCCCAATTCACCCCTCCACTTT,TRBJ1-6,NA,TRBV28,once
CSARTGAGGGYTF,TGCAGCGCCCGGACAGGGGCTGGGGGTGGCTACACCTTC,TRBJ1-2,TRBD1,TRBV29-1,NA
CASSQHLAGVDTGELFF,TGCGCCAGCAGCCAGCATCTAGCGGGGGTTGACACCGGGGAGCTGTTTTTT,TRBJ2-2,TRBD2,TRBV4-3,NA
CASAVAGNTEAFF,TGTGCCAGCGCCGTGGCGGGGAACACTGAAGCTTTCTTT,TRBJ1-1,NA,TRBV28,NA
CASSPRTGEYEQYF,TGTGCCAGCTCACCAAGGACAGGGGAATACGAGCAGTACTTC,TRBJ2-7,TRBD1,TRBV18,many